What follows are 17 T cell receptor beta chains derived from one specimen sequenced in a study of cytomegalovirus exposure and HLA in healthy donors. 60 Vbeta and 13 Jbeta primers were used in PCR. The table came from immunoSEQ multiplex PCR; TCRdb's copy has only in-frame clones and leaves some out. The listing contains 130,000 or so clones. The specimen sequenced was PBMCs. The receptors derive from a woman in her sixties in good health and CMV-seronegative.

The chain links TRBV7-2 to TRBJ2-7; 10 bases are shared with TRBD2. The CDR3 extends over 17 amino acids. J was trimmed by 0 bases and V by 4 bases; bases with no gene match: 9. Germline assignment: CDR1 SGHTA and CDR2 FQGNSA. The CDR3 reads CASSSALAGVYSYEQYF. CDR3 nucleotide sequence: TGTGCCAGCAGCTCAGCTCTAGCGGGGGTTTACTCCTACGAGCAGTACTTC. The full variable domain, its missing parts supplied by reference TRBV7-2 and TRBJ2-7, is GAGVSQSPSNKVTEKGKDVELRCDPISGHTALYWYRQSLGQGLEFLIYFQGNSAPDKSGLPSDRFSAERTGGSVSTLTIQRTQQEDSAVYLCASSSALAGVYSYEQYFGPGTRLTVT.

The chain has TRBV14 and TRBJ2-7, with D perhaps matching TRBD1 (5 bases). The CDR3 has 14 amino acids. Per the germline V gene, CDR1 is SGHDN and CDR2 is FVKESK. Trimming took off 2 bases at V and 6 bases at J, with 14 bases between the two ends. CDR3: CASSQTRGRAEQYF. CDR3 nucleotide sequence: TGTGCCAGCAGCCAAACAAGGGGAAGGGCCGAGCAGTACTTC. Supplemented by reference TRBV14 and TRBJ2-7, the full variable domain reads EAGVTQFPSHSVIEKGQTVTLRCDPISGHDNLYWYRRVMGKEIKFLLHFVKESKQDESGMPNNRFLAERTGGTYSTLKVQPAELEDSGVYFCASSQTRGRAEQYFGPGTRLTVT.

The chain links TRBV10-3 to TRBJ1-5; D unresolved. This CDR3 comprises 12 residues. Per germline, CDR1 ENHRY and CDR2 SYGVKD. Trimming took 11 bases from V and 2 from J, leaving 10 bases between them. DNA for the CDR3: TGTGCCGCCCGGAGCGGCAATCAGCCCCAGCATTTT. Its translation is CAARSGNQPQHF.

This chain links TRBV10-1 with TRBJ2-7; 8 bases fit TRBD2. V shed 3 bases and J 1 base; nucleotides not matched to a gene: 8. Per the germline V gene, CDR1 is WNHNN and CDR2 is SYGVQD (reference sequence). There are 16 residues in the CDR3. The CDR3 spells CASSETAGTRSYEQYF. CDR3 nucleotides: TGCGCCAGCAGTGAAACCGCCGGGACTAGATCCTACGAGCAGTACTTC.

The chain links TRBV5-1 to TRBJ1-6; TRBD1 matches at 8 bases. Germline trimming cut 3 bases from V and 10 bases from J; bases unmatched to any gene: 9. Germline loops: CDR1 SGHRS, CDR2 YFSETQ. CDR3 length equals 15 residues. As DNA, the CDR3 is TGCGCCAGCAGCTCAGAGCAGGGGGCAGGGTCACCCCTCCACTTT. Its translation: CASSSEQGAGSPLHF.

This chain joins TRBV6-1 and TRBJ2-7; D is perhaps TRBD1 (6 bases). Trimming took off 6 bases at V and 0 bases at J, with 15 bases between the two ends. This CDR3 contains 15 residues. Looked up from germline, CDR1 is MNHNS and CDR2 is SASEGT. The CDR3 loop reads CASRGDRLSSYEQYF. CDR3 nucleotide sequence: TGTGCCAGCAGGGGCGACAGGCTCAGCTCCTACGAGCAGTACTTC.

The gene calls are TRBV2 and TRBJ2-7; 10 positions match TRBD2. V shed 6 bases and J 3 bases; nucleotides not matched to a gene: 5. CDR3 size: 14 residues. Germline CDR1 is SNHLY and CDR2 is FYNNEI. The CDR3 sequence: CASRDSGGDYEQYF. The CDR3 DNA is TGTGCCAGCAGAGACAGCGGGGGGGACTACGAGCAGTACTTC.

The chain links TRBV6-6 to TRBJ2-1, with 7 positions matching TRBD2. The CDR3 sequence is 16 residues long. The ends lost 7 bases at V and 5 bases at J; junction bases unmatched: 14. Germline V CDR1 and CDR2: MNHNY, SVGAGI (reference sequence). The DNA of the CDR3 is TGTGCCAGCAACCCCATCGGGGGAGGGACGAACAATGAGCAGTTCTTC. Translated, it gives CASNPIGGGTNNEQFF.

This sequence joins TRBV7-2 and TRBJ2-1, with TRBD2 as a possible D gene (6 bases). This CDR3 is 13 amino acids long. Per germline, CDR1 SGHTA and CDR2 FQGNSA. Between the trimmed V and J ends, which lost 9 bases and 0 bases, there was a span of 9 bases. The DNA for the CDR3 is TGTGCCAGAAGGGACTCCTCCTACAATGAGCAGTTCTTC. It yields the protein CARRDSSYNEQFF.

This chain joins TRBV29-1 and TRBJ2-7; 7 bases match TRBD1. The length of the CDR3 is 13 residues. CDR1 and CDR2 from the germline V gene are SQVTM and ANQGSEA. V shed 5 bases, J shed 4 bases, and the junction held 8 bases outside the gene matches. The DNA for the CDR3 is TGCAGCGTTAGACAGGGTACGGGTTACGAGCAGTACTTC. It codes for CSVRQGTGYEQYF.

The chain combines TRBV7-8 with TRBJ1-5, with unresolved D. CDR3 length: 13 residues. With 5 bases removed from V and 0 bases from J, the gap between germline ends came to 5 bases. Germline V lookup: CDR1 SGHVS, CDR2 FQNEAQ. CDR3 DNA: TGTGCCAGCAGCCCTAATAGCAATCAGCCCCAGCATTTT. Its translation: CASSPNSNQPQHF.

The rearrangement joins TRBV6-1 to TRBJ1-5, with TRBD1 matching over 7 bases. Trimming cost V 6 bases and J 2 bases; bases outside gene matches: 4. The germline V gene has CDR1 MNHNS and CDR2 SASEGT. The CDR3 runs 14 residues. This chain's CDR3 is CASRGTDGNQPQHF. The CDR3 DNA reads TGTGCCAGCAGAGGGACAGACGGCAATCAGCCCCAGCATTTT.

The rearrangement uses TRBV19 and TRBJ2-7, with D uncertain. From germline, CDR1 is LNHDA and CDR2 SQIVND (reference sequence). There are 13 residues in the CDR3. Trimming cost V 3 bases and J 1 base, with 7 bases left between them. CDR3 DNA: TGTGCCAGTAGTATGTCGGTATCCTACGAGCAGTACTTC. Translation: CASSMSVSYEQYF.

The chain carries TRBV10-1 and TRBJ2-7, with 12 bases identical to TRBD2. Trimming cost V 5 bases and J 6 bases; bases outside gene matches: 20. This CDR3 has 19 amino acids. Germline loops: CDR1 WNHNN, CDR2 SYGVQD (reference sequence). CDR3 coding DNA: TGCGCCAGCAGTCCCCTAAAACTAGCGGGGGGACCTACGGAGAGCGAGCAGTACTTC. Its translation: CASSPLKLAGGPTESEQYF.

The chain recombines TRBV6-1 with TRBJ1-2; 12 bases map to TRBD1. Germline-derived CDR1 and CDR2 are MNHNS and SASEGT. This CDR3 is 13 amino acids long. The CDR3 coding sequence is TGTGCGGGGACAGGGGGCGCGGACTATGGCTACACCTTC. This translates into CAGTGGADYGYTF.

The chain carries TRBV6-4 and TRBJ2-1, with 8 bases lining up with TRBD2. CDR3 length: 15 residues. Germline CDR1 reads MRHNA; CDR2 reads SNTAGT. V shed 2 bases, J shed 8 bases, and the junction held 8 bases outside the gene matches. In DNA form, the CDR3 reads TGTGCCAGCAGTGACATGAGCGGGGGCGGGGATGAGCAGTTCTTC. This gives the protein CASSDMSGGGDEQFF.

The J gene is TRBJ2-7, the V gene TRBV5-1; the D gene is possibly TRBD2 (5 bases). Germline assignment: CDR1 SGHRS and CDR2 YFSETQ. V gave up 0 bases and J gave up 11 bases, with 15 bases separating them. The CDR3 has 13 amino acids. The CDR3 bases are TGCGCCAGCAGCTTGGACAGACCCGTCGGGGAGTACTTC. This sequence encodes CASSLDRPVGEYF.